This T cell receptor beta chain was found in a study of T cell changes during pregnancy in multiple sclerosis. TCRdb's copy holds only in-frame clones and misses some; the assay was immunoSEQ multiplex PCR. The table shows around 40,000 clones, with over 85% occurring only once. The ends were cut back, 1 base at V and 4 bases at J, with 14 bases in the middle. Looked up from germline, CDR1 is SGHAT and CDR2 is FQNNGV. This CDR3 spans 15 amino acids. The chain couples TRBV11-2 to TRBJ2-7; the D gene is possibly TRBD1 (5 bases). The sequence came from a female donor with multiple sclerosis, enrolled in a pregnancy study. Source: CD4+ T cells from peripheral blood mononuclear cells, taken before pregnancy. Here the CDR3 DNA reads TGTGCCAGCAGCTTAGGTTCAGGGATGCAATACGAGCAGTACTTC. Protein sequence: CASSLGSGMQYEQYF.